These 30 T cell receptor beta chains originate from one sample sequenced in a study of blood T cell repertoires in COVID-19. The data were produced by immunoSEQ multiplex PCR, yet TCRdb's version contains in-frame clones alone and is incomplete. The repertoire holds about 74,000 clones, with 80% to 90% as singletons. Sequencing was carried out using peripheral blood. The receptors were sampled from a woman older than 75 with active or convalescent COVID-19.

CDR3 DNA sequence: TGTGCCAGCATCGAACAGAGCTTTGGGAACATTCAGTACTTC. This gives the protein CASIEQSFGNIQYF. The chain employs TRBV2 and TRBJ2-4; D is unresolved. Trimming left V 7 bases short and J 7 bases short, with 17 bases between. The length of the CDR3 is 14 residues. Germline CDR1 is SNHLY and CDR2 is FYNNEI. Full variable domain (missing parts from reference TRBV2 and TRBJ2-4): EPEVTQTPSHQVTQMGQEVILRCVPISNHLYFYWYRQILGQKVEFLVSFYNNEISEKSEIFDDQFSVERPDGSNFTLKIRSTKLEDSAMYFCASIEQSFGNIQYFGAGTRLSVL.

The CDR3 spells CASSLTSTGELFF. The DNA of the CDR3 is TGTGCCAGCAGCCTCACTAGCACCGGGGAGCTGTTTTTT. The chain carries TRBV12-3 or TRBV12-4 and TRBJ2-2; weak D call: TRBD2 (5 bases). V dropped 6 bases and J dropped 4 bases, with 9 bases sitting between them. There are 13 residues in the CDR3.

The chain carries TRBV6-2 or TRBV6-3 and TRBJ2-7; 8 bases are shared with TRBD2. V shed 2 bases, J shed 4 bases, and the junction held 7 bases outside the gene matches. The germline V gene has CDR1 MNHEY and CDR2 SVGEGT. The CDR3 covers 15 residues. DNA of the CDR3: TGTGCCAGCAGTTACGGTAGCGGGGACCAATACGAGCAGTACTTC. This translates into CASSYGSGDQYEQYF.

J is TRBJ1-5 and V is TRBV18; D uncertain. Between the trimmed V and J ends, which lost 4 bases and 5 bases, there was a span of 6 bases. Germline lookup yields CDR1 KGHSH and CDR2 LQKENI. The CDR3 contains 12 residues. The CDR3 protein is CASSRPDQPQHF. The CDR3 coding sequence is TGTGCCAGCTCACGGCCCGATCAGCCCCAGCATTTT.

The CDR3 loop is CASTRGQENTEAFF. As DNA, the CDR3 is TGTGCCAGCACTCGGGGACAGGAGAACACTGAAGCTTTCTTT. This rearrangement joins TRBV28 to TRBJ1-1; the match to TRBD1 covers 8 bases. This CDR3 is built from 14 residues. The V gene's germline CDR1 is MDHEN and CDR2 SYDVKM. V lost 7 bases to trimming and J lost 1 base; unmatched junction nucleotides: 5.

This chain's CDR3 is CASSQDRGEGNQPQHF. Here the CDR3 DNA reads TGCGCCAGCAGCCAAGATCGAGGGGAGGGCAATCAGCCCCAGCATTTT. The V gene is TRBV4-3, the J gene TRBJ1-5, with a weak D call TRBD1 (5 bases). Trimming cost V 0 bases and J 2 bases, with 11 bases left between them. The CDR3 totals 16 residues. The germline V gene encodes CDR1 LGHNA and CDR2 YSLEER.

This chain joins TRBV7-3 and TRBJ2-5; TRBD2 might be the D (6 bases). Trimming removed 0 bases at V and 5 bases at J, with 19 bases between. This CDR3 has 17 residues. The germline gives CDR1 SGHTA, CDR2 FQGTGA. The CDR3 loop reads CASSLTGRGTSQETQYF. The CDR3 nucleotides are TGTGCCAGCAGCTTAACGGGGCGGGGCACCTCGCAGGAGACCCAGTACTTC.

This clone was counted once. The chain joins TRBV9 to TRBJ2-5, with a tentative D call TRBD2 (7 bases). Trimming shortened V by 4 bases and J by 5 bases, and 18 bases separated the two germline ends. Germline CDR1 SGDLS, CDR2 YYNGEE. This CDR3 contains 15 residues. This CDR3 is CASSTRGAVRETQYF. The CDR3 region has the DNA TGTGCCAGCAGCACCCGGGGGGCGGTGAGGGAGACCCAGTACTTC.

The J gene is TRBJ1-5, the V gene TRBV2, with unresolved D. Germline V CDR1 and CDR2: SNHLY, FYNNEI. Trimming took off 2 bases at V and 0 bases at J, with 8 bases between the two ends. The CDR3 spans 15 residues. The CDR3 DNA reads TGTGCCAGCAGTGAATTGAGGGATAGCAATCAGCCCCAGCATTTT. Translation gives CASSELRDSNQPQHF.

The chain recombines TRBV5-1 with TRBJ1-1; 7 nucleotides agree with TRBD1. Unmatched junction bases numbered 4, after V lost 4 bases and J lost 1 base. CDR1 SGHRS and CDR2 YFSETQ come from the germline V gene. This CDR3 has 14 amino acids. The CDR3 sequence is CASSKGTANTEAFF. The CDR3 DNA is TGCGCCAGCAGCAAAGGGACAGCGAACACTGAAGCTTTCTTT.

The chain recombines TRBV11-2 with TRBJ1-4; a possible D gene is TRBD1 (6 bases). The germline V gene has CDR1 SGHAT and CDR2 FQNNGV. The CDR3 has 18 amino acids. Trimming shortened V by 2 bases and J by 0 bases, and 16 bases separated the two germline ends. DNA for the CDR3: TGTGCCAGCAGCTTAAGCCCGTTGAGGGACACAACTAATGAAAAACTGTTTTTT. Encoded protein: CASSLSPLRDTTNEKLFF.

The rearrangement joins TRBV23-1 to TRBJ2-3; possible D gene TRBD1, 5 bases. TRBV23-1 belongs to the ORF category, with a function that is uncertain. The CDR3 has 16 residues. Between the trimmed V and J ends, which lost 1 base and 5 bases, there was a span of 16 bases. The CDR3 region has the DNA TGCGCCAGCAGTCAATTTCTCCAGGGCAAGAGAGATACGCAGTATTTT. It yields the protein CASSQFLQGKRDTQYF.

This chain joins TRBV7-9 and TRBJ2-7; 7 bases fit TRBD1. The CDR3 extends over 17 amino acids. The trim removed 5 bases at V and 6 bases at J, leaving 19 bases unmatched. Germline assignment: CDR1 SEHNR and CDR2 FQNEAQ (reference sequence). For the CDR3, the DNA is TGTGCCAGCAGCCACACCCCCGGGACAGTACTCACTCCCGAGCAGTACTTC. It codes for CASSHTPGTVLTPEQYF.

V is TRBV25-1 and J is TRBJ1-4, with TRBD1 as a possible D gene (5 bases). The CDR3 extends over 15 amino acids. Trimming removed 1 base from V and 6 bases from J, with 12 bases in between. The germline V gene encodes CDR1 MGHDK and CDR2 SYGVNS. The CDR3 DNA follows: TGTGCCAGCAGTGAATTCGGGGGACGGGATGAAAAACTGTTTTTT. As protein: CASSEFGGRDEKLFF. The full variable domain, in which reference TRBV25-1 and TRBJ1-4 provide the parts outside the CDR3, is EADIYQTPRYLVIGTGKKITLECSQTMGHDKMYWYQQDPGMELHLIHYSYGVNSTEKGDLSSESTVSRIRTEHFPLTLESARPSHTSQYLCASSEFGGRDEKLFFGSGTQLSVL.

The chain combines TRBV7-2 with TRBJ2-5; TRBD2 matches at 14 bases. Per germline, CDR1 SGHTA and CDR2 FQGNSA. Trimming took 4 bases from V and 7 from J; bases not matched to a gene: 2. The CDR3 runs to 14 residues. The CDR3 sequence is CASSSGLAGVTQYF. In DNA, the CDR3 is TGTGCCAGCAGCTCGGGACTAGCGGGGGTGACCCAGTACTTC.

The chain is built from TRBV13 and TRBJ1-6, with D perhaps TRBD1 (6 bases). The germline gives CDR1 PRHDT, CDR2 FYEKMQ (reference sequence). This CDR3 has 14 amino acids. V was trimmed by 2 bases and J by 9 bases, leaving 11 bases between them. The CDR3 loop reads CASSLSGGPSPLHF. The DNA of the CDR3 is TGTGCCAGCAGCTTAAGTGGGGGCCCTTCACCCCTCCACTTT.

The chain recombines TRBV7-6 with TRBJ2-2, with TRBD2 identical over 8 bases. The V segment lost 5 bases and the J segment 4 bases; nucleotides outside the gene matches: 6. Germline CDR1 and CDR2: SGHVS and FNYEAQ. This CDR3 has 15 amino acids. The CDR3 here is CASSPLRGGTGELFF. The CDR3 DNA sequence: TGTGCCAGCAGCCCCTTACGGGGGGGCACCGGGGAGCTGTTTTTT. Variable domain in full (rest from reference TRBV7-6 and TRBJ2-2): GAGVSQSPRYKVTKRGQDVALRCDPISGHVSLYWYRQALGQGPEFLTYFNYEAQQDKSGLPNDRFSAERPEGSISTLTIQRTEQRDSAMYRCASSPLRGGTGELFFGEGSRLTVL.

The genes are TRBV10-3 and TRBJ2-3; D possibly corresponds to TRBD2 (6 bases). The CDR3 is 15 amino acids. Germline-derived CDR1 and CDR2 are ENHRY and SYGVKD. The ends were cut back, 8 bases at V and 2 bases at J, with 17 bases in the middle. CDR3 DNA: TGTGCCATCGGAACCGGGGGACCCAACACAGATACGCAGTATTTT. Translating gives CAIGTGGPNTDTQYF.

The genes are TRBV7-2 and TRBJ1-6; maybe TRBD1 (5 bases). Germline CDR1 is SGHTA and CDR2 is FQGNSA. V was shortened by 2 bases and J by 6 bases, with 11 bases between the two germline ends. The CDR3 covers 15 residues. The CDR3 sequence is CASSLNRGSNSPLHF. The DNA of the CDR3 is TGTGCCAGCAGCTTAAATAGGGGTTCTAATTCACCCCTCCACTTT.

The chain couples TRBV2 to TRBJ2-7, with 12 bases aligning to TRBD2. This CDR3 has 15 residues. Per the germline V gene, CDR1 is SNHLY and CDR2 is FYNNEI. After removal of 4 bases from V and 2 bases from J, the junction contained 3 bases not matched to a gene. CDR3: CASSGLAGDPYEQYF. DNA for the CDR3: TGTGCCAGCAGTGGACTAGCGGGGGACCCCTACGAGCAGTACTTC.

This chain uses TRBV9 with TRBJ2-2, with D possibly matching TRBD2 (5 bases). The V and J ends lost 4 bases and 0 bases respectively, with 13 bases between them. Germline lookup yields CDR1 SGDLS and CDR2 YYNGEE. The CDR3 has 16 amino acids. DNA for the CDR3: TGTGCCAGCAGCTCTCTACTAGGCCCGAACACCGGGGAGCTGTTTTTT. Protein: CASSSLLGPNTGELFF.

The V gene is TRBV27, the J gene TRBJ1-4, with a weak D call TRBD1 (5 bases). Trimming removed 3 bases from V and 5 bases from J, with 10 bases in between. Germline values: CDR1 MNHEY, CDR2 SMNVEV (reference sequence). This CDR3 is 14 amino acids long. CDR3 DNA sequence: TGTGCCAGCAGTTTGCCAGGGTTGAATGAAAAACTGTTTTTT. It yields the protein CASSLPGLNEKLFF.

This clone is a singleton in its sample. V is TRBV2 and J is TRBJ1-5; D is unresolved. Germline assignment: CDR1 SNHLY and CDR2 FYNNEI. This CDR3 has 14 residues. With 1 base removed from V and 6 bases from J, the gap between germline ends came to 10 bases. CDR3 sequence (DNA): TGTGCCAGCAGTGAAGGAAGGGCGGGTCAGCCCCAGCATTTT. Encoded protein: CASSEGRAGQPQHF.

V usage is TRBV4-1 and J usage is TRBJ1-5; tentatively, D is TRBD1 (5 bases). The CDR3 extends over 17 amino acids. In germline, CDR1 is MGHRA, CDR2 YSYEKL. V was shortened by 2 bases and J by 3 bases, with 17 bases between the two germline ends. CDR3 bases: TGCGCCAGCAGCCAACCCGGACTACAGGACCCCAATCAGCCCCAGCATTTT. Its protein is CASSQPGLQDPNQPQHF.

This chain links TRBV5-5 with TRBJ2-2; D gene ambiguous. CDR1 SGHKS and CDR2 YYEKEE come from the germline V gene (reference sequence). Between the trimmed V and J ends, which lost 2 bases and 3 bases, there was a span of 8 bases. The CDR3 extends over 14 amino acids. CDR3 protein: CASSFVRDTGELFF. The CDR3 region has the DNA TGTGCCAGCAGCTTTGTACGAGACACCGGGGAGCTGTTTTTT.

The V and J genes are TRBV9 and TRBJ2-1, with TRBD2 identical over 10 bases. Germline V CDR1 and CDR2: SGDLS, YYNGEE. Trimming cost V 4 bases and J 7 bases; bases outside gene matches: 8. This CDR3 is built from 15 residues. The CDR3 spells CASSSSGGAVNEQFF. CDR3 nucleotides: TGTGCCAGCAGCTCCAGCGGGGGGGCTGTAAATGAGCAGTTCTTC.

DNA for the CDR3: TGTGCCAGCTCACCCAATACCGGGACAGGGTATTTATATTCACCCCTCCACTTT. This codes for CASSPNTGTGYLYSPLHF. V is TRBV18 and J is TRBJ1-6; 9 bases line up with TRBD1. V lost 3 bases to trimming and J lost 8 bases; unmatched junction nucleotides: 14. CDR1 and CDR2 from the germline V gene are KGHSH and LQKENI. The CDR3 spans 18 residues.

This chain joins TRBV7-9 and TRBJ2-1, with D tentatively TRBD1 (5 bases). Trimming pared 7 bases from V and 8 bases from J, leaving 18 bases between. Germline CDR1 reads SEHNR; CDR2 reads FQNEAQ (reference sequence). The CDR3 covers 14 residues. CDR3 amino acids: CASTPGSAPDEQFF. The CDR3 DNA reads as TGTGCCAGCACCCCAGGGTCCGCTCCTGATGAGCAGTTCTTC.

A remark on this clone: Relative to the germline gene, one junction end is altered; a read error may explain this. CDR3 amino acids: CASLPASSAQTDTQYF. The CDR3 DNA reads as TGTGCCAGCTTACCAGCTAGCTCCGCACAGACAGATACGCAGTATTTT. The chain couples TRBV18 to TRBJ2-3; perhaps TRBD2 as D (5 bases). The CDR3 loop spans 16 amino acids. Per germline, CDR1 KGHSH and CDR2 LQKENI.

This clone was counted only a few times. The V call is TRBV30, the J call TRBJ1-5, with 7 bases that match TRBD1. Germline V gives CDR1 GTSNPN, CDR2 SVGIG (reference sequence). CDR3 length equals 15 residues. Trimming removed 5 bases from V and 0 bases from J; junction bases left unmatched: 7. The CDR3 DNA reads TGTGCCTGGGGGGGACAGTCTAATAGCAATCAGCCCCAGCATTTT. It translates to CAWGGQSNSNQPQHF.